This is a list of T cell receptor beta chains from one sample in a study of T cells of healthy individuals. One entry per CDR3 protein, called by TCRdb with MiXCR from the 5' RACE reads. The table lists about 96,000 distinct CDR3 sequences, roughly a sixth of them singletons. These receptors originate from a human donor in good health. CDR3s include the opening cysteine and the closing phenylalanine or tryptophan. The D gene is left open where the match is weak. Rows may omit the clone size; those that give it use once, few, many or a size class.

cdr3_aa	cdr3_nt	clone_size	d_call	j_call	v_call
CASSLPEGEFEAFF	TGTGCCAGCAGCTTACCAGAAGGGGAATTTGAAGCTTTCTTT	many	-	TRBJ1-1	TRBV13
CASSLTAGTVSYEQYF	TGCGCCAGCAGCCTGACTGCCGGGACAGTGTCCTACGAGCAGTACTTC	-	TRBD1	TRBJ2-7	TRBV4-3
CASSQYRDPRFEYEQYF	TGCGCCAGCAGCCAATACCGGGACCCTCGTTTTGAATACGAGCAGTACTTC	many	-	TRBJ2-7	TRBV4-3
CATSDLGPDSTEKLFF	TGTGCCACCAGTGATTTGGGTCCGGACAGTACCGAAAAACTGTTTTTT	many	-	TRBJ1-4	TRBV24-1
CASRRRQGSQPQHF	TGTGCCAGCAGGAGGAGACAGGGAAGTCAGCCCCAGCATTTT	-	TRBD1	TRBJ1-5	TRBV6-1
CASSRVGTGDNEQFF	TGTGCCAGCAGTCGTGTCGGGACAGGTGACAATGAGCAGTTCTTC	-	TRBD1	TRBJ2-1	TRBV7-2
CASSLQGGTQYF	TGTGCCAGCAGTCTTCAGGGAGGGACCCAGTACTTC	-	-	TRBJ2-5	TRBV28
CASSLDDNYGYTF	TGTGCCAGCAGTTTGGATGATAACTATGGCTACACCTTC	few	-	TRBJ1-2	TRBV12-3/TRBV12-4
CASSFMGLSSGNTIYF	TGCGCCAGCAGCTTTATGGGACTGAGCTCTGGAAACACCATATATTTT	few	-	TRBJ1-3	TRBV5-1
CASSQAPTGISSYEQYF	TGTGCCAGCAGTCAGGCCCCGACAGGCATTAGCTCCTACGAGCAGTACTTC	many	-	TRBJ2-7	TRBV28
CASSMAPGLAGNEQYF	TGTGCCAGTAGCATGGCCCCGGGACTAGCGGGAAACGAGCAGTACTTC	few	TRBD2	TRBJ2-7	TRBV19